Below, 22 T cell receptor beta chains from the same sample are listed, as sequenced in a study of OX40 agonist ivuxolimab in advanced cancers. Assay: immunoSEQ multiplex PCR; the TCRdb copy retains only in-frame clones and omits some. The sample shows around 73,000 clones, 90% of them seen only once. Sequencing used CD4+ or CD8+ T cells sorted from blood, obtained in a trial of the OX40 agonist ivuxolimab. Every receptor here comes from an adult with an advanced solid tumor such as melanoma, head and neck, liver or kidney cancer.

The chain is built from TRBV28 and TRBJ1-5, with 7 bases fitting TRBD1. There are 17 residues in the CDR3. Per the germline V gene, CDR1 is MDHEN and CDR2 is SYDVKM. V shed 2 bases and J 4 bases; nucleotides not matched to a gene: 11. CDR3 sequence: CASSLRGRLVGNQPQHF. CDR3 nucleotide sequence: TGTGCCAGCAGTTTAAGGGGGCGATTGGTTGGGAATCAGCCCCAGCATTTT.

This chain links TRBV2 with TRBJ1-1; the match to TRBD1 covers 7 bases. CDR1 SNHLY and CDR2 FYNNEI come from the germline V gene. The CDR3 runs to 14 residues. Trimming cost V 4 bases and J 5 bases; bases outside gene matches: 7. Here the CDR3 DNA reads TGTGCCAGCAGTGTAGGAGGGGGCGTTACTGAAGCTTTCTTT. Residues: CASSVGGGVTEAFF. The variable domain in full, completed from reference TRBV2 and TRBJ1-1, reads EPEVTQTPSHQVTQMGQEVILRCVPISNHLYFYWYRQILGQKVEFLVSFYNNEISEKSEIFDDQFSVERPDGSNFTLKIRSTKLEDSAMYFCASSVGGGVTEAFFGQGTRLTVV.

The table lists this clone with a few counts. This sequence joins TRBV19 and TRBJ1-4, with 8 bases identical to TRBD1. The germline CDR1 and CDR2 sequences are LNHDA and SQIVND (reference sequence). CDR3 length: 14 amino acids. The V segment lost 4 bases and the J segment 8 bases; nucleotides outside the gene matches: 6. The chain's CDR3 is CASSTTGAREKLFF. The DNA of the CDR3 is TGTGCCAGTAGTACGACAGGGGCTCGGGAAAAACTGTTTTTT.

The J gene is TRBJ1-5, the V gene TRBV4-2; 8 bases are shared with TRBD1. The V and J ends lost 1 base and 5 bases, in that order; junction bases with no gene match: 7. Germline CDR1 and CDR2: LGHNA and YNFKEQ. The CDR3 runs 16 residues. In DNA form, the CDR3 reads TGTGCCAGCAGCCAAGGCACAGGGGGTTACGATCAGCCCCAGCATTTT. Its protein product is CASSQGTGGYDQPQHF.

This clone was detected only once. This chain uses TRBV6-4 with TRBJ1-2, with a tentative D call TRBD1 (5 bases). Trimming shortened V by 2 bases and J by 4 bases, and 17 bases separated the two germline ends. Germline V gene lookup returns CDR1 MRHNA and CDR2 SNTAGT. This CDR3 is 16 amino acids long. The CDR3 sequence: CASSDDWGGRSYGYTF. In DNA form, the CDR3 reads TGTGCCAGCAGTGACGACTGGGGCGGTCGTAGCTATGGCTACACCTTC.

The V and J genes are TRBV9 and TRBJ1-4; no reliable D call. The V and J ends lost 0 bases and 4 bases respectively, with 13 bases between them. The CDR3 length is 16 residues. The germline V gene encodes CDR1 SGDLS and CDR2 YYNGEE. The CDR3 region has the DNA TGTGCCAGCAGCGTAGGGGGAAGACTTGGTAATGAAAAACTGTTTTTT. Translation: CASSVGGRLGNEKLFF.

The genes are TRBV2 and TRBJ2-1; the match to TRBD2 covers 13 bases. In germline, CDR1 is SNHLY, CDR2 FYNNEI. Germline trimming cut 6 bases from V and 0 bases from J; bases unmatched to any gene: 11. The CDR3 covers 19 residues. CDR3 loop: CASRENPWTSGSSYNEQFF. DNA of the CDR3: TGTGCCAGCAGGGAAAACCCCTGGACTAGCGGGAGCTCCTACAATGAGCAGTTCTTC.

The chain uses TRBV11-1 and TRBJ1-3; TRBD1 is a possible D gene (5 bases). Germline V gene sequence: CDR1 SGHAT, CDR2 FQDESV (reference sequence). Trimming removed 4 bases from V and 3 bases from J, with 10 bases in between. This CDR3 region has 14 residues. CDR3 region: CASSWDRHGNTIYF. The CDR3 nucleotides read TGTGCCAGCAGCTGGGACCGACATGGAAACACCATATATTTT.

CDR3 amino acids: CASSLGLRARYQETQYF. The DNA for the CDR3 is TGTGCCAGCAGCTTGGGTCTACGGGCCAGGTACCAAGAGACCCAGTACTTC. This sequence joins TRBV5-8 and TRBJ2-5; D is unclear. V dropped 0 bases and J dropped 0 bases, with 15 bases sitting between them. Germline CDR1 and CDR2: SGHTS and YDEGEE. This CDR3 is 17 amino acids long.

This chain uses TRBV18 with TRBJ1-3; D not certain. The CDR3 totals 14 residues. V was pared by 6 bases and J by 0 bases, with 9 bases between. Germline V gene sequence: CDR1 KGHSH, CDR2 LQKENI. CDR3 nucleotides: TGTGCCAGCTCTCCGACGTCCTCTGGAAACACCATATATTTT. Encoded protein: CASSPTSSGNTIYF.

The chain joins TRBV10-3 to TRBJ2-1; 12 bases are shared with TRBD2. CDR1 is ENHRY, CDR2 SYGVKD, per germline. The CDR3 has 14 amino acids. V gave up 6 bases and J gave up 5 bases; unmatched junction bases: 2. CDR3 in amino acids: CAISRLAGDNEQFF. Written as DNA, the CDR3 is TGTGCCATCAGCCGACTAGCGGGGGACAATGAGCAGTTCTTC.

The chain combines TRBV15 with TRBJ2-3; D is perhaps TRBD1 (6 bases). The germline V gene has CDR1 LNHNV and CDR2 YYDKDF (reference sequence). The germline V and J ends were trimmed by 0 bases and 1 base, with 11 bases remaining between them. CDR3 size: 16 residues. The CDR3 nucleotides read TGTGCCACCAGCAGAGAACAGGGATTGGGCACAGATACGCAGTATTTT. This codes for CATSREQGLGTDTQYF.

The rearrangement uses TRBV6-5 and TRBJ1-4; perhaps TRBD1 as D (5 bases). Trimming took off 3 bases at V and 7 bases at J, with 12 bases between the two ends. The germline V gene encodes CDR1 MNHEY and CDR2 SVGAGI. The CDR3 loop spans 14 amino acids. The CDR3 bases are TGTGCCAGCAGTTATTTTGTTGACAGTGAAAAACTGTTTTTT. Encoded protein: CASSYFVDSEKLFF.

The V gene is TRBV5-6, the J gene TRBJ2-7; TRBD2 matches 10 bases. Germline CDR1 and CDR2: SGHDT and YYEEEE. CDR3 size: 16 residues. V lost 2 bases, J lost 6 bases, and 11 bases stayed unmatched. The CDR3: CASSFAQAGGPREQYF. CDR3 DNA sequence: TGTGCCAGCAGCTTCGCTCAAGCGGGAGGGCCTCGCGAGCAGTACTTC.

J is TRBJ1-1 and V is TRBV5-1; D unclear. The CDR3 totals 13 residues. The V and J ends lost 4 bases and 1 base respectively, with 8 bases between them. Per the germline V gene, CDR1 is SGHRS and CDR2 is YFSETQ. The CDR3 loop is CASSNTRNTEAFF. Here the CDR3 DNA reads TGCGCCAGCAGCAACACAAGGAACACTGAAGCTTTCTTT.

The chain uses TRBV5-6 and TRBJ1-5, with D possibly TRBD1 on 6 matching bases. V was clipped by 4 bases and J by 1 base, with 12 bases between them. CDR1 is SGHDT and CDR2 is YYEEEE in the germline V gene. The CDR3 contains 15 residues. The CDR3 bases are TGTGCCAGCAGCCTAGGACAGCTAAGCAATCAGCCCCAGCATTTT. Amino acid sequence: CASSLGQLSNQPQHF.

V gene TRBV11-3 combines with J gene TRBJ2-7, with TRBD2 identical over 15 bases. CDR1 SGHNT and CDR2 YENEEA come from the germline V gene. This CDR3 is built from 16 residues. J lost 1 base, V lost 5 bases, and 3 bases had no gene match. In nucleotides, the CDR3 is TGTGCCAGCAGCCACGGGACTAGCGGGGGGTCCTACGAGCAGTACTTC. It yields the protein CASSHGTSGGSYEQYF.

In its sample, this clone was seen once. The gene calls are TRBV5-4 and TRBJ1-4; D is uncertain. Between the trimmed V and J ends, which lost 3 bases and 0 bases, there was a span of 6 bases. Germline V gives CDR1 SGHNT, CDR2 YYREEE (reference sequence). The CDR3 has 14 residues. CDR3 DNA sequence: TGTGCCAGCAGCTCCCCAGCAACTAATGAAAAACTGTTTTTT. Translated: CASSSPATNEKLFF.

This clone was observed once. The chain employs TRBV11-1 and TRBJ2-1; 14 nucleotides match TRBD2. V dropped 4 bases and J dropped 7; count of bases not matched to a gene: 3. Germline CDR1 and CDR2: SGHAT and FQDESV (reference sequence). CDR3 length: 15 amino acids. The CDR3 region is CASSSGLAGANEQFF. CDR3 in DNA: TGTGCCAGCAGCTCGGGACTAGCGGGAGCAAATGAGCAGTTCTTC.

V and J are TRBV6-5 and TRBJ1-6, with D unresolved. Trimming cost V 8 bases and J 1 base, with 6 bases left between them. This CDR3 spans 13 amino acids. The germline V gene has CDR1 MNHEY and CDR2 SVGAGI. The DNA of the CDR3 is TGTGCCAGCGGGTTGTCCTATAATTCACCCCTCCACTTT. It specifies CASGLSYNSPLHF.

The chain recombines TRBV6-1 with TRBJ1-2, with a weak D call TRBD1 (6 bases). This CDR3 spans 13 amino acids. Germline V gives CDR1 MNHNS, CDR2 SASEGT. The ends were cut back, 2 bases at V and 8 bases at J, with 12 bases in the middle. The CDR3 here is CASSERRTVGYTF. CDR3 nucleotide sequence: TGTGCCAGCAGTGAACGTAGGACAGTAGGCTACACCTTC.

The chain links TRBV4-1 to TRBJ1-5; tentative D call: TRBD1 (6 bases). This CDR3 has 16 amino acids. Germline CDR1 reads MGHRA; CDR2 reads YSYEKL. Trimming cost V 2 bases and J 5 bases, with 16 bases left between them. The CDR3 sequence is CASSQLIRGRDQPQHF. The CDR3 DNA reads as TGCGCCAGCAGCCAATTGATCAGGGGAAGGGATCAGCCCCAGCATTTT.